This T cell receptor (beta chain) was retrieved from a study of CD8+ T cells in alopecia areata. About this clone itself: Its antigen is still unknown.

This CDR3 region has 15 residues. Germline values: CDR1 LGHNA, CDR2 YSLEER. The V end was cut by 0 bases, the J end by 7 bases, with 15 bases between. Treatment indicated: oral pan-JAK inhibitor, 5-10 mg twice daily. The study, taken as a whole, reports: Tofacitinib significantly decreased scalp clonality and expanded CD8+ clones among top 100. With tofacitinib ongoing, many expanded lesional clones persisted in both scalp and blood.

Sequencing templates came from extracted RNA that was reverse transcribed into cDNA. Sequencing used immunoSEQ multiplex PCR; TCRdb keeps in-frame clones, though not all of them. The table shows some 170,000 clones, with 40% to 65% occurring only once. The sequence was collected from a human donor with alopecia areata. The material was CD8+ T cells sorted from blood, obtained at week 24, from a patient treated with tofacitinib. The rearrangement uses TRBV4-3 and TRBJ1-1, with D maybe TRBD1 (5 bases). CDR3 DNA sequence: TGCGCCAGCAGCCAAGATCGGGGGTATGGAGTTGAAGCTTTCTTT. As protein: CASSQDRGYGVEAFF.